The following is a T cell receptor beta chain sequence with its context. Its antigen is undetermined. This sample was included in a study of T cell responses to AZD1222 COVID-19 vaccine. Study-wide results and caveats: Donors in the cohort were predominantly white British and more often female, and clonal diversity was possibly underestimated. Spike-wide vaccine-associated CD4 TCRs dominated at 160-218 and 743-854.

The method was immunoSEQ multiplex PCR; TCRdb's version includes in-frame clones alone and lacks a portion of them. The sample has 95,000 to 110,000 clones; about nine tenths are singletons. The junction had 7 bases not matched to a gene; V was cut back by 5 bases and J by 7 bases. Germline CDR1 KGHSH, CDR2 LQKENI. The CDR3 runs 14 residues. This clonotype originated in an adult in good health. The J gene is TRBJ2-1, the V gene TRBV18; 8 bases align to TRBD1. The specimen was peripheral blood, collected on day 0 of AZD1222 vaccination. CDR3 bases: TGTGCCAGCTCATCCCAGGGGGCGAGGAATGAGCAGTTCTTC. Translating it yields CASSSQGARNEQFF.